These 9 T cell receptor beta chains originate from one sample sequenced in a study of beta chain features in type 1 diabetes. Expressed TCRB transcripts were sequenced, since all the RNA that had been isolated was reverse transcribed. Clones were sequenced by immunoSEQ multiplex PCR, and TCRdb holds only the in-frame ones, with some missing. The data hold over 700,000 clones, with roughly 17% observed a single time. The sequencing input was naive CD4+ T cells from blood. These receptors were collected from a woman under 30 in good health.

The chain is built from TRBV4-1 and TRBJ2-1, with D tentatively TRBD2 (6 bases). Germline values: CDR1 MGHRA, CDR2 YSYEKL. The V and J ends lost 0 bases and 11 bases respectively, with 17 bases between them. The CDR3 length is 15 residues. CDR3 residues: CASSQDWAGRDQQFF. The CDR3 nucleotides read TGCGCCAGCAGCCAAGATTGGGCAGGGCGGGACCAGCAGTTCTTC.

This clone was seen a handful of times. The V and J genes are TRBV15 and TRBJ2-1; maybe TRBD2 (6 bases). V gave up 0 bases and J gave up 9 bases, with 24 bases separating them. Germline V gene lookup returns CDR1 LNHNV and CDR2 YYDKDF (reference sequence). The CDR3 runs to 18 residues. The CDR3 region has the DNA TGTGCCACCAGCAGAGACCCCCTTAGCGGAGGTGCGGGCGGTGAGCAGTTCTTC. It codes for CATSRDPLSGGAGGEQFF. The whole variable domain, filled in from reference TRBV15 and TRBJ2-1, reads DAMVIQNPRYQVTQFGKPVTLSCSQTLNHNVMYWYQQKSSQAPKLLFHYYDKDFNNEADTPDNFQSRRPNTSFCFLDIRSPGLGDTAMYLCATSRDPLSGGAGGEQFFGPGTRLTVL.

This clone was seen more than once but under ten times. The chain employs TRBV2 and TRBJ2-7; D is unclear. Germline assignment: CDR1 SNHLY and CDR2 FYNNEI. Trimming left V 6 bases short and J 7 bases short, with 10 bases between. CDR3 length equals 11 residues. The CDR3 DNA reads as TGTGCCAGCAGGCCCTCCGGGGAGCAGTACTTC. It encodes CASRPSGEQYF.

For this clone: This sample also contains other DNA sequences that code for the same CDR3. The V and J genes are TRBV6-5 and TRBJ2-7; D is unresolved. CDR3 length: 15 amino acids. Looked up from germline, CDR1 is MNHEY and CDR2 is SVGAGI. The ends were cut back, 0 bases at V and 2 bases at J, with 11 bases in the middle. The CDR3 nucleotides are TGTGCCAGCAGTTACTCGACGGCCGGTGCCTACGAGCAGTACTTC. It yields the protein CASSYSTAGAYEQYF.

This chain joins TRBV11-1 and TRBJ2-3; no firm D call. This CDR3 contains 13 residues. The V and J ends lost 5 bases and 5 bases respectively, with 11 bases between them. Germline V gives CDR1 SGHAT, CDR2 FQDESV (reference sequence). CDR3 protein: CASSTVVGDTQYF. DNA for the CDR3: TGTGCCAGCAGCACCGTGGTGGGAGATACGCAGTATTTT.

There are a few counts of this clone. The chain is built from TRBV19 and TRBJ2-1; D may be TRBD1 (5 bases). Germline V gene lookup returns CDR1 LNHDA and CDR2 SQIVND (reference sequence). CDR3 length: 14 amino acids. Deletions cut 3 bases from V and 3 bases from J, with 9 bases between. This chain's CDR3 is CASSIRQHYNEQFF. The CDR3 DNA follows: TGTGCCAGTAGTATCCGACAGCACTACAATGAGCAGTTCTTC.

The chain has TRBV18 and TRBJ2-7; TRBD1 might be the D (5 bases). V lost 5 bases and J lost 5, with 7 bases in between. Per germline, CDR1 KGHSH and CDR2 LQKENI. This CDR3 comprises 11 residues. The CDR3 coding sequence is TGTGCCAGCTCAAGGGGTAACGAGCAGTACTTC. Translated, it gives CASSRGNEQYF.

This rearrangement joins TRBV5-4 to TRBJ2-3, with D unresolved. V shed 0 bases and J shed 0 bases, with 5 bases lying between them. Per germline, CDR1 SGHNT and CDR2 YYREEE (reference sequence). The CDR3 is 14 residues long. The CDR3 region has the DNA TGTGCCAGCAGCTTGGTGACTAGCACAGATACGCAGTATTTT. Translated, it gives CASSLVTSTDTQYF.

This clone turned up a few times. The chain joins TRBV14 to TRBJ2-2, with a tentative D call TRBD2 (5 bases). The CDR3 is made up of 16 amino acids. From germline, CDR1 is SGHDN and CDR2 FVKESK. Trimming cost V 1 base and J 4 bases, with 13 bases left between them. CDR3 sequence: CASSQAGPRGTGELFF. The DNA for the CDR3 is TGTGCCAGCAGCCAAGCCGGGCCCCGGGGCACCGGGGAGCTGTTTTTT.